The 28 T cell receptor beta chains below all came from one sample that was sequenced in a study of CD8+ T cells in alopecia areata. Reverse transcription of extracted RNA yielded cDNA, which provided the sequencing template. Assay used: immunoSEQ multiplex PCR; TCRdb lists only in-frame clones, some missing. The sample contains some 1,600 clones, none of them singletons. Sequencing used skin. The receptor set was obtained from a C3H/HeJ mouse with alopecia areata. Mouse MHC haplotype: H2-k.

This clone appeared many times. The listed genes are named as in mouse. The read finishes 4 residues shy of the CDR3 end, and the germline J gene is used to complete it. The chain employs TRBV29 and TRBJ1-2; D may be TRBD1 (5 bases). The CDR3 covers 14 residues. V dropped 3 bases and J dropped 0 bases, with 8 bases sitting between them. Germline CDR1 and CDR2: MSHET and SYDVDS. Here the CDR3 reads CASSFGGANSDYTF. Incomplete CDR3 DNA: TGTGCTAGCAGTTTTGGGGGGGCAAACTCC. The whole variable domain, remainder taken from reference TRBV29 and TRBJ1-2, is DMKVTQMPRYLIKRMGENVLLECGQDMSHETMYWYRQDPGLGLQLIYISYDVDSNSEGDIPKGYRVSRKKREHFSLILDSAKTNQTSVYFCASSFGGANSDYTFGSGTRLLVI.

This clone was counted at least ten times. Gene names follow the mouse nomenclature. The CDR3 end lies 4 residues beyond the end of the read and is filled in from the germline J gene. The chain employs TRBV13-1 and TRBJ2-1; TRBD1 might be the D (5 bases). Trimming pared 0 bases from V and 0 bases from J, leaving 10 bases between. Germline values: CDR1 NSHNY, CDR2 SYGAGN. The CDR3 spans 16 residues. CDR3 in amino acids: CASSDDRPYNYAEQFF. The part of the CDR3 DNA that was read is TGTGCCAGCAGTGATGACAGGCCCTATAACTATGCT.

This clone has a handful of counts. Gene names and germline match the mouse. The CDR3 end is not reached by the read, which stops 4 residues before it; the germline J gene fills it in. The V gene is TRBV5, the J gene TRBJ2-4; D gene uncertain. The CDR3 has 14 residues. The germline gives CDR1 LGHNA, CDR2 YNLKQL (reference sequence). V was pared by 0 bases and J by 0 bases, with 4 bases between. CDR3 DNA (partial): TGTGCCAGCAGCCAAGAGACAAGTCAAAAC. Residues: CASSQETSQN. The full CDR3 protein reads CASSQETSQNTLYF.

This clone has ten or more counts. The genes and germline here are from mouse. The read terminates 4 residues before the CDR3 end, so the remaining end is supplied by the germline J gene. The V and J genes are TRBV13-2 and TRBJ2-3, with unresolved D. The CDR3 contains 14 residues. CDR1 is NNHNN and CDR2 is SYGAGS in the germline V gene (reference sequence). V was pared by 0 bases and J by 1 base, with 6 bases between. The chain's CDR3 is CASGDVRGAETLYF. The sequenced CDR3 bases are TGTGCCAGCGGTGATGTAAGGGGTGCAGAA.

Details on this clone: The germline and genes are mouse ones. This chain's CDR3 is CASSVGTGGDEQYF. The DNA read from the CDR3 is TGTGCCAGCAGCGTCGGGACTGGGGGGGAT. The rearrangement uses TRBV2 and TRBJ2-7, with 13 bases identical to TRBD2. Sequencing ends 4 residues short of the CDR3 end; the germline J gene provides the rest. This CDR3 region has 14 residues. Per the germline V gene, CDR1 is LGHNA and CDR2 is YSYQKL.

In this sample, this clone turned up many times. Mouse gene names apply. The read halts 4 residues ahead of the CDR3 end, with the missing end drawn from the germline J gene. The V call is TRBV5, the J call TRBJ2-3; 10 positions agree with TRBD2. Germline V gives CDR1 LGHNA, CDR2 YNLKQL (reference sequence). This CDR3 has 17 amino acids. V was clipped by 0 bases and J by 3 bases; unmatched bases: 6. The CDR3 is CASSQDSLGGRAETLYF. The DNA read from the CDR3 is TGTGCCAGCAGCCAAGATTCCCTGGGGGGGCGCGCAGAA.

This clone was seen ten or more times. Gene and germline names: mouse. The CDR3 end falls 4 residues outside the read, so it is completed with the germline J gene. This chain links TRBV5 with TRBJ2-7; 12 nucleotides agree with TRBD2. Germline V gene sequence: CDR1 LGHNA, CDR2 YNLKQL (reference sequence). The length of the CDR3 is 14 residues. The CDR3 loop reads CASSQRDWGDEQYF. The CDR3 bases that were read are TGTGCCAGCAGCCAACGGGACTGGGGGGAT.

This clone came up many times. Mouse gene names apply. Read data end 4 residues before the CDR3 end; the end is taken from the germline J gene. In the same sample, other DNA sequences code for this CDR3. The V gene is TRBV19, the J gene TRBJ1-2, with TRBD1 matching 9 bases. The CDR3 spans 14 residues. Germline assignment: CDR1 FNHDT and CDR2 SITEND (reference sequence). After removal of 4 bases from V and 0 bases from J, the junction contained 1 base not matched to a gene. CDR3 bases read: TGTGCCAGCAGTCGGGACAGGGCAAACTCC. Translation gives CASSRDRANS. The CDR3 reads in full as CASSRDRANSDYTF.

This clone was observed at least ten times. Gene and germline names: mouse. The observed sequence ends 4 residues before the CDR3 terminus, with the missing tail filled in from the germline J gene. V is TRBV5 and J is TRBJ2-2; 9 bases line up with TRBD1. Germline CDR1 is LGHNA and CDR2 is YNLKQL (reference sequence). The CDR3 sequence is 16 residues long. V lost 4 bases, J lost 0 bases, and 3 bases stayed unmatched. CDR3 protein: CASSPRDRANTGQLYF. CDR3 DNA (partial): TGTGCCAGCAGCCCTCGGGACAGGGCAAACACCGGG.

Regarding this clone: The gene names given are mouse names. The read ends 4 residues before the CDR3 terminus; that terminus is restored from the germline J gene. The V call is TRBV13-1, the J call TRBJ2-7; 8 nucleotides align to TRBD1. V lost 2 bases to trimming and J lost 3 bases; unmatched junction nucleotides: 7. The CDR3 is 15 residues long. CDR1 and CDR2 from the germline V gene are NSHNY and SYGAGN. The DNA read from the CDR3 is TGTGCCAGCAGTGAATTGCAGGGGGCCCACTAT. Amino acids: CASSELQGAHY. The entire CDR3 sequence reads CASSELQGAHYEQYF.

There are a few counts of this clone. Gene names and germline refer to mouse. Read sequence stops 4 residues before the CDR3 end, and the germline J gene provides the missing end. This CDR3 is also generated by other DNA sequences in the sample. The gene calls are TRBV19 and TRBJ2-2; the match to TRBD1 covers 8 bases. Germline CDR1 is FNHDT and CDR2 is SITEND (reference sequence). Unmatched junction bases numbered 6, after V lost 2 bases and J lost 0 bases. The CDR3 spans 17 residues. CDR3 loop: CASSIPDRGANTGQLYF. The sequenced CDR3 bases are TGTGCCAGCAGTATCCCTGACAGGGGTGCAAACACCGGG.

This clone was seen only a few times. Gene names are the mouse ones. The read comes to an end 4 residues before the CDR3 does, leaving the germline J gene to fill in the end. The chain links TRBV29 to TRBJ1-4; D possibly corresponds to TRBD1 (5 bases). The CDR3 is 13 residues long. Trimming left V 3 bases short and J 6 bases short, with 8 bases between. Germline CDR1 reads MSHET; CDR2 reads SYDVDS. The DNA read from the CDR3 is TGTGCTAGCAGTTTGGGCAGGGACGAA. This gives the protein CASSLGRDE. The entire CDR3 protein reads CASSLGRDERLFF.

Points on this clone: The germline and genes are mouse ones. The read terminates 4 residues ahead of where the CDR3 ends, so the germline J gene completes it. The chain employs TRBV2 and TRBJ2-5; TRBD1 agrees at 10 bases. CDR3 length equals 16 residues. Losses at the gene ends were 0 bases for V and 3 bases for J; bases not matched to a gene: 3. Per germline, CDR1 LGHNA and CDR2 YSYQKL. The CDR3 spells CASSQDWDRGQDTQYF. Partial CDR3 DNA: TGTGCCAGCAGCCAAGATTGGGACAGGGGTCAAGAC. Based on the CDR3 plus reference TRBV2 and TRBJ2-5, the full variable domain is DPKIIQKPKYLVAVTGSEKILICEQYLGHNAMYWYRQSAKKPLEFMFSYSYQKLMDNQTASSRFQPQSSKKNHLDLQITALKPDDSATYFCASSQDWDRGQDTQYFGPGTRLLVL.

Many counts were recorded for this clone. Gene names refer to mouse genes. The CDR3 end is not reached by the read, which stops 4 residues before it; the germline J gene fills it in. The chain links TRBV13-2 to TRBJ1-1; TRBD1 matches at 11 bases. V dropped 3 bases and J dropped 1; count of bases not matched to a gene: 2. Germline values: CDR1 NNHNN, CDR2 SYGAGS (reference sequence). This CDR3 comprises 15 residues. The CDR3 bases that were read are TGTGCCAGCGGTGTAGGGACAGGGGGAAACACA. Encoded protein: CASGVGTGGNT. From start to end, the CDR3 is CASGVGTGGNTEVFF.

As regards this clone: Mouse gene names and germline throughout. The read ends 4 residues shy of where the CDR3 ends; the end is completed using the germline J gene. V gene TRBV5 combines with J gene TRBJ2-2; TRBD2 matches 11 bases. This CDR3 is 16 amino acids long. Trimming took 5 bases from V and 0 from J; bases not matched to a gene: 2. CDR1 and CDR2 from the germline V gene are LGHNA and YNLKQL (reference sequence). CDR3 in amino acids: CASSNWGGANTGQLYF. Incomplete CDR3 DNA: TGTGCCAGCAGCAACTGGGGGGGCGCAAACACCGGG.

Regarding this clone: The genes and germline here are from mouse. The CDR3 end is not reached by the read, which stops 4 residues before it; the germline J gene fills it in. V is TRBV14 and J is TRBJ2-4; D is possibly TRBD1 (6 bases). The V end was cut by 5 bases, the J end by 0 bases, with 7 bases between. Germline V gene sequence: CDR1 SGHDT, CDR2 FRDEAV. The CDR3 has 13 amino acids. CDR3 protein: CASRTGSQNTLYF. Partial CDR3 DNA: TGTGCCAGCAGGACAGGTAGTCAAAAC.

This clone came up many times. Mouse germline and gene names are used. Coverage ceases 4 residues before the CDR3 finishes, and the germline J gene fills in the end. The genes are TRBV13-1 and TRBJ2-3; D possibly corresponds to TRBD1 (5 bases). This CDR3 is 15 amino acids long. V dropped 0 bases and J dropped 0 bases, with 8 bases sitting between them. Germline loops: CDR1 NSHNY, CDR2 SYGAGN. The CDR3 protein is CASSDVRGSAETLYF. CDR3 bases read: TGTGCCAGCAGTGATGTGAGGGGTAGTGCAGAA.

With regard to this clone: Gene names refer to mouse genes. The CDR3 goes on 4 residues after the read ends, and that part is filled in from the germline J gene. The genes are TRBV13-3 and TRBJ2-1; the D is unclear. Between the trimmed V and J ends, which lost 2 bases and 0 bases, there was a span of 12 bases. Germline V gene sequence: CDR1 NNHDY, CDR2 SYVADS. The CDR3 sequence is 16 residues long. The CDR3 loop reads CASSELTSPNYAEQFF. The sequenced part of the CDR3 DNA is TGTGCCAGCAGTGAGTTGACAAGCCCTAACTATGCT.

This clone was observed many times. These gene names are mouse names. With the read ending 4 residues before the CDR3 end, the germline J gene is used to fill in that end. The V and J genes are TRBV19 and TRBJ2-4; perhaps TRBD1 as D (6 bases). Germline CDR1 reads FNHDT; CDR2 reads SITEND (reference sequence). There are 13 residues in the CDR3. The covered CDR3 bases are TGTGCCAGCAGTATAAACAGGGTGAAC. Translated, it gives CASSINRVN. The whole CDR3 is CASSINRVNTLYF.

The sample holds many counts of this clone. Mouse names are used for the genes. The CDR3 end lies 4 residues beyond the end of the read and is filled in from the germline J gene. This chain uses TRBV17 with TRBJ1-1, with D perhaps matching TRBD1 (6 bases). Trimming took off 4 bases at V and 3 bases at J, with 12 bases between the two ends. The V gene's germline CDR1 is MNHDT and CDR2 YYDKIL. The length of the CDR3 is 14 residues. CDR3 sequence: CASSTPGVDTEVFF. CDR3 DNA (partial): TGTGCTAGCAGTACGCCAGGGGTGGACACA.

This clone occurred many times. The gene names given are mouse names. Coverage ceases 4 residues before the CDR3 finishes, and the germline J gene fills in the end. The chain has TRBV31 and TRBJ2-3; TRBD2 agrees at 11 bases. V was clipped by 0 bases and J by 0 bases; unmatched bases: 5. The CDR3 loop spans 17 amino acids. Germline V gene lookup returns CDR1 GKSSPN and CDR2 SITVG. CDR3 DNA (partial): TGTGCCTGGAGTCTAGCGGGACTGGGGGCTAGTGCAGAA. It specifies CAWSLAGLGASAE. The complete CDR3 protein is CAWSLAGLGASAETLYF.

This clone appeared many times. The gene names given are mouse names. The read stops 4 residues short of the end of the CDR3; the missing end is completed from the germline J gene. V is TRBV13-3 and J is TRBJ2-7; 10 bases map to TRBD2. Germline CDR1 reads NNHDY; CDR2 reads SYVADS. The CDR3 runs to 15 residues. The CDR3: CASSDQLDWGYEQYF. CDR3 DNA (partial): TGTGCCAGCAGTGATCAGCTGGACTGGGGGTAT.

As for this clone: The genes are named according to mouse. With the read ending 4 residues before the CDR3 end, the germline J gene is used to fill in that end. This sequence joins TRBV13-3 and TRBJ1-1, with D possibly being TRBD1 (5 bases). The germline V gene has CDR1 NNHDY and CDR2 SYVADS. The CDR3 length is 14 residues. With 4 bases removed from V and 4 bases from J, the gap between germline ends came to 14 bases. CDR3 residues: CASSPGGQGTEVFF. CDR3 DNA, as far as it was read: TGTGCCAGCAGTCCCGGAGGGCAGGGCACA.

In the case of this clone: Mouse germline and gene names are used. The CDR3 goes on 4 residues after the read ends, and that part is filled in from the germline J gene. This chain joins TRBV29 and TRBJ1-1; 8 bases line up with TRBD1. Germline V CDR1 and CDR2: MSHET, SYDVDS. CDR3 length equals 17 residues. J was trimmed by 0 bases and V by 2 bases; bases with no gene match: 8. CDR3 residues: CASSLDRGGIANTEVFF. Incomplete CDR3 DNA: TGTGCTAGCAGTTTAGACAGGGGTGGGATCGCAAACACA.

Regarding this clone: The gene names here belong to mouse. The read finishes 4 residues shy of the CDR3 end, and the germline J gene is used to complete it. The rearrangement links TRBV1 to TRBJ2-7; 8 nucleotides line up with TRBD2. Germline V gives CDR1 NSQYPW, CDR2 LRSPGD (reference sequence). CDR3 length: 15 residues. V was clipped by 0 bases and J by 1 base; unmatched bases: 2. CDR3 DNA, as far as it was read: TGCACCTGCAGTGCAGATTGGGGGGGTTCCTAT. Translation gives CTCSADWGGSY. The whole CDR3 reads CTCSADWGGSYEQYF.

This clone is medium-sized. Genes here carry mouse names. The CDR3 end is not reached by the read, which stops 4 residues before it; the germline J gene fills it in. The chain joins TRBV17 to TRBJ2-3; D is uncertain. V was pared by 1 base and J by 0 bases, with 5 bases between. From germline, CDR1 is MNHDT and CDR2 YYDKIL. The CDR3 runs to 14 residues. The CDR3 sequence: CASSRVSSAETLYF. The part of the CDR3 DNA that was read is TGTGCTAGCAGTAGAGTCAGTAGTGCAGAA. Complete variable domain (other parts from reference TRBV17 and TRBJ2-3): DTTVKQNPRYKLARVGKPVNLICSQTMNHDTMYWYQKKPNQAPKLLLFYYDKILNREADTFEKFQSSRPNNSFCSLYIGSAGLEYSAMYLCASSRVSSAETLYFGSGTRLTVL.

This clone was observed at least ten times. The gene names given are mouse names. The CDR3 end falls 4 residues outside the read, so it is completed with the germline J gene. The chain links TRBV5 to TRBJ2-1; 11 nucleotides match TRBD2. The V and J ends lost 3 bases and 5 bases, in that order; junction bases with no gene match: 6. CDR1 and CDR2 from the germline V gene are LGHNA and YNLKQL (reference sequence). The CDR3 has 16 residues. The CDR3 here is CASSHPLGGRNAEQFF. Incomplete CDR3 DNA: TGTGCCAGCAGCCATCCACTGGGGGGGCGCAATGCT.

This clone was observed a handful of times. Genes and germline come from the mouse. CDR3 DNA, as far as it was read: TGTGCCAGCAGCCAAGACTCCGGCAGATACTATGCT. Encoded protein: CASSQDSGRYYA. The CDR3 in full is CASSQDSGRYYAEQFF. The chain recombines TRBV5 with TRBJ2-1; D gene unclear. The observed sequence ends 4 residues before the CDR3 terminus, with the missing tail filled in from the germline J gene. The V gene lost 0 bases and the J gene lost 2 bases, with 11 bases spanning the gap. Germline assignment: CDR1 LGHNA and CDR2 YNLKQL (reference sequence). CDR3 size: 16 residues.